This TCR beta chain stems from a study of CD8+ T cells in alopecia areata. Points from the study as a whole: While tofacitinib was given, many expanded lesional clones persisted in scalp and blood. Expanded CD8+ clones among the top 100, as well as scalp clonality, were significantly decreased by tofacitinib. Elevated clonality characterized lesional scalp relative to normal scalp, particularly in alopecia totalis/universalis.

The CDR3 contains 15 residues. V lost 1 base, J lost 9 bases, and 8 bases stayed unmatched. Germline CDR1 reads SGHRS; CDR2 reads YFSETQ. This clone was observed a handful of times. What it binds is not known. Extracted RNA was reverse transcribed, and the resulting cDNA served as sequencing template. Some clones are missing from TCRdb's copy, which holds only in-frame ones; the method was immunoSEQ multiplex PCR. Of roughly 200,000 clones in the sample, around two fifths were seen once. Treatment defined: oral pan-JAK inhibitor, 5-10 mg twice daily. The sample here was CD4+ T cells sorted from blood, taken around week 34, from a patient treated with tofacitinib. This chain joins TRBV5-1 and TRBJ2-2; 8 nucleotides agree with TRBD2. The source is a human donor with alopecia areata. CDR3 in amino acids: CASSLMESGGRELFF. The DNA of the CDR3 is TGCGCCAGCAGCTTGATGGAAAGCGGGGGTCGGGAGCTGTTTTTT.